A single sample gave rise to the 31 T cell receptor beta chains below, sequenced in a study of beta chain features in type 1 diabetes. Reverse transcription of all isolated RNA meant that expressed TCRB transcripts were sequenced. Measured with immunoSEQ multiplex PCR; TCRdb has only the in-frame clones, and not every one. The data hold nearly 350,000 clones, with around 7.6% observed a single time. The source material was central memory CD4+ T cells from blood. Receptors originate from a young woman in good health.

This rearrangement joins TRBV18 to TRBJ1-5; possibly TRBD1 for D (5 bases). Looked up from germline, CDR1 is KGHSH and CDR2 is LQKENI. The CDR3 loop spans 13 amino acids. V lost 8 bases, J lost 6 bases, and 14 bases lay in between. CDR3: CASAGGVGQPQHF. The CDR3 DNA sequence: TGTGCCAGCGCCGGGGGGGTGGGTCAGCCCCAGCATTTT.

This clone was observed a few times. The chain carries TRBV7-6 and TRBJ2-7; weak D call: TRBD1 (6 bases). Germline V CDR1 and CDR2: SGHVS, FNYEAQ. CDR3 size: 14 residues. Trimming took 5 bases from V and 7 from J, leaving 18 bases between them. The CDR3 here is CASSAGQQRGEQYF. Written as DNA, the CDR3 is TGTGCCAGCAGCGCCGGACAGCAGAGGGGGGAGCAGTACTTC.

DNA for the CDR3: TGCAGTGCTCCCCGTTCGGGGACCCAGTACTTC. It is translated as CSAPRSGTQYF. The chain links TRBV20-1 to TRBJ2-5; D ambiguous. The CDR3 contains 11 residues. V lost 5 bases to trimming and J lost 7 bases, with 11 bases between them. Germline CDR1 reads DFQATT; CDR2 reads SNEGSKA (reference sequence).

This clone was detected only a few times. The CDR3 loop is CASSQSVGGGVYEQYF. CDR3 nucleotide sequence: TGCGCCAGCAGTCAATCGGTTGGTGGTGGGGTTTACGAGCAGTACTTC. The chain employs TRBV23-1 and TRBJ2-7, with D unclear. TRBV23-1 is marked as an open reading frame, function uncertain. This CDR3 is built from 16 residues. V gave up 0 bases and J gave up 4 bases, with 16 bases separating them.

This clone was seen more than once but under ten times. This chain links TRBV5-1 with TRBJ1-2; D not resolved. The V gene lost 0 bases and the J gene lost 6 bases, with 12 bases spanning the gap. Germline V CDR1 and CDR2: SGHRS, YFSETQ. The CDR3 covers 14 residues. The chain's CDR3 is CASSLEGLTDGYTF. DNA for the CDR3: TGCGCCAGCAGCTTGGAAGGGCTTACAGATGGCTACACCTTC.

This rearrangement joins TRBV7-9 to TRBJ2-7; no reliable D call. The CDR3 has 11 residues. Per the germline V gene, CDR1 is SEHNR and CDR2 is FQNEAQ (reference sequence). V lost 4 bases and J 9 bases, leaving 10 bases between the germline ends. In DNA form, the CDR3 reads TGTGCCAGCAGCTCGCCTCACGGGCAGTACTTC. Translating gives CASSSPHGQYF. Looking up the rest from reference TRBV7-9 and TRBJ2-7 gives the full variable domain: DTGVSQNPRHKITKRGQNVTFRCDPISEHNRLYWYRQTLGQGPEFLTYFQNEAQLEKSRLLSDRFSAERPKGSFSTLEIQRTEQGDSAMYLCASSSPHGQYFGPGTRLTVT.

CDR3 residues: CASSQSGTSGRETQYF. CDR3 nucleotides: TGTGCCAGCAGCCAATCAGGGACTAGCGGGAGGGAGACCCAGTACTTC. The chain is built from TRBV7-2 and TRBJ2-5, with 15 bases that match TRBD2. The CDR3 length is 16 residues. Germline CDR1 reads SGHTA; CDR2 reads FQGNSA. After removal of 5 bases from V and 5 bases from J, the junction contained 6 bases not matched to a gene.

This clone was found a few times. The chain links TRBV18 to TRBJ2-7; 9 bases line up with TRBD2. J lost 6 bases, V lost 2 bases, and 11 bases had no gene match. This CDR3 contains 16 residues. Germline CDR1 and CDR2: KGHSH and LQKENI. CDR3: CASSPIYGGRASEQYF. Here the CDR3 DNA reads TGTGCCAGCTCACCAATATACGGCGGGAGGGCTTCCGAGCAGTACTTC.

The V call is TRBV2, the J call TRBJ2-3; D not certain. The CDR3 sequence is 14 residues long. The germline CDR1 and CDR2 sequences are SNHLY and FYNNEI. Trimming cost V 1 base and J 4 bases, with 9 bases left between them. The CDR3 sequence is CASSEVLGSDTQYF. Here the CDR3 DNA reads TGTGCCAGCAGTGAAGTCCTGGGTTCAGATACGCAGTATTTT.

This clone appeared a few times. V usage is TRBV5-1 and J usage is TRBJ2-5; 10 bases are a match to TRBD2. The length of the CDR3 is 14 residues. The trim removed 5 bases at V and 2 bases at J, leaving 3 bases unmatched. The V gene's germline CDR1 is SGHRS and CDR2 YFSETQ. DNA for the CDR3: TGCGCCAGCAGTGGTAGCGGGAGGCAAGAGACCCAGTACTTC. Its protein is CASSGSGRQETQYF.

This clone was seen many times. The genes are TRBV4-3 and TRBJ2-3; 8 bases line up with TRBD2. The CDR3 runs to 18 residues. Germline CDR1 and CDR2: LGHNA and YSLEER. Trimming took 0 bases from V and 5 from J; bases not matched to a gene: 13. CDR3 amino acids: CASSQDNYVGAGVDTQYF. The DNA of the CDR3 is TGCGCCAGCAGCCAAGATAATTATGTGGGAGCGGGAGTAGATACGCAGTATTTT.

The chain links TRBV28 to TRBJ1-1, with D uncertain. Germline assignment: CDR1 MDHEN and CDR2 SYDVKM. With 2 bases removed from V and 4 bases from J, the gap between germline ends came to 11 bases. This CDR3 comprises 14 residues. The CDR3 DNA reads as TGTGCCAGCAGTTTAGGGTCGCCGGGCACTGAAGCTTTCTTT. Protein product: CASSLGSPGTEAFF.

This clone appeared a few times. This chain uses TRBV7-2 with TRBJ2-5; 9 bases are shared with TRBD2. CDR1 is SGHTA and CDR2 is FQGNSA in the germline V gene. The CDR3 has 14 residues. V shed 3 bases and J 5 bases; nucleotides not matched to a gene: 4. In nucleotides, the CDR3 is TGTGCCAGCAGCTTCTTGGCGGGAGGGGAGACCCAGTACTTC. This sequence encodes CASSFLAGGETQYF. The full variable domain, its missing parts supplied by reference TRBV7-2 and TRBJ2-5, is GAGVSQSPSNKVTEKGKDVELRCDPISGHTALYWYRQSLGQGLEFLIYFQGNSAPDKSGLPSDRFSAERTGGSVSTLTIQRTQQEDSAVYLCASSFLAGGETQYFGPGTRLLVL.

This clone came up many times. The rearrangement joins TRBV4-2 to TRBJ1-5; 12 nucleotides line up with TRBD1. Germline V gene data show CDR1 as LGHNA and CDR2 as YNFKEQ. V trimming: 1 base; J trimming: 0 bases; junction bases outside the gene matches: 7. The CDR3 totals 19 residues. This CDR3 is CASSQAGTGGFDSNQPQHF. The CDR3 bases are TGTGCCAGCAGCCAAGCCGGGACAGGGGGCTTTGATAGCAATCAGCCCCAGCATTTT.

The CDR3: CASSSLEREWETQYF. In DNA, the CDR3 is TGTGCCAGCAGTTCCCTCGAGCGGGAGTGGGAGACCCAGTACTTC. The rearrangement joins TRBV28 to TRBJ2-5, with 8 bases aligning to TRBD2. V trimming: 4 bases; J trimming: 5 bases; junction bases outside the gene matches: 9. CDR3 size: 15 residues. The germline V gene has CDR1 MDHEN and CDR2 SYDVKM.

The rearrangement links TRBV28 to TRBJ1-1, with D unresolved. Per the germline V gene, CDR1 is MDHEN and CDR2 is SYDVKM. The length of the CDR3 is 13 residues. V lost 7 bases and J lost 0, with 9 bases in between. CDR3 region: CASTVLVNTEAFF. CDR3 in DNA: TGTGCCAGCACCGTTCTTGTGAACACTGAAGCTTTCTTT. Filled out from reference TRBV28 and TRBJ1-1, the complete variable domain reads DVKVTQSSRYLVKRTGEKVFLECVQDMDHENMFWYRQDPGLGLRLIYFSYDVKMKEKGDIPEGYSVSREKKERFSLILESASTNQTSMYLCASTVLVNTEAFFGQGTRLTVV.

This clone occurred a few times. The chain uses TRBV19 and TRBJ2-2; tentative D call: TRBD2 (5 bases). The CDR3 sequence is 15 residues long. Trimming left V 9 bases short and J 6 bases short, with 20 bases between. Germline V gives CDR1 LNHDA, CDR2 SQIVND (reference sequence). CDR3 bases: TGTGCCAGCAGTGAGAGGGATCGGGCTCCCGGGGAGCTGTTTTTT. This translates into CASSERDRAPGELFF.

This clone came up many times. This same CDR3 is encoded by further DNA sequences in the sample. V is TRBV29-1 and J is TRBJ1-3; the D gene is possibly TRBD1 (6 bases). V shed 6 bases and J shed 0 bases, with 9 bases lying between them. This CDR3 has 13 amino acids. CDR1 and CDR2 from the germline V gene are SQVTM and ANQGSEA. The DNA of the CDR3 is TGCAGCGTGGACAGTAGCTCTGGAAACACCATATATTTT. Protein: CSVDSSSGNTIYF.

The chain uses TRBV20-1 and TRBJ2-1; no definite D call. The V gene lost 3 bases and the J gene lost 7 bases, with 7 bases spanning the gap. This CDR3 comprises 11 residues. Germline CDR1 is DFQATT and CDR2 is SNEGSKA (reference sequence). As DNA, the CDR3 is TGCAGTGCTAGCAGGATTAATGAGCAGTTCTTC. Amino acids: CSASRINEQFF.

This clone showed up many times. The identical CDR3 is also encoded by other nucleotide sequences in the sample. This sequence joins TRBV2 and TRBJ2-1, with D tentatively TRBD1 (6 bases). The ends were cut back, 5 bases at V and 6 bases at J, with 8 bases in the middle. This CDR3 has 12 residues. Germline CDR1 SNHLY, CDR2 FYNNEI. The CDR3 loop reads CASSQDSNEQFF. The CDR3 DNA reads TGTGCCAGCAGTCAGGACAGCAATGAGCAGTTCTTC.

The rearrangement joins TRBV27 to TRBJ2-1; 7 bases align to TRBD2. V trimming: 6 bases; J trimming: 2 bases; junction bases outside the gene matches: 10. The CDR3 length is 16 residues. CDR1 MNHEY and CDR2 SMNVEV come from the germline V gene (reference sequence). The CDR3 reads CASRILGGGPYNEQFF. The CDR3 nucleotides read TGTGCCAGCAGAATCCTGGGGGGGGGACCCTACAATGAGCAGTTCTTC.

This clone was detected many times. The V call is TRBV2, the J call TRBJ2-7; D call uncertain. Germline assignment: CDR1 SNHLY and CDR2 FYNNEI. The CDR3 loop spans 12 amino acids. V was shortened by 1 base and J by 4 bases, with 5 bases between the two germline ends. This CDR3 reads CASSEVGYEQYF. CDR3 sequence (DNA): TGTGCCAGCAGTGAAGTCGGTTACGAGCAGTACTTC.

This clone was seen repeatedly, ten times or more. V gene TRBV6-6 combines with J gene TRBJ2-1; D remains unclear. CDR3 length: 14 amino acids. Germline V gene data show CDR1 as MNHNY and CDR2 as SVGAGI (reference sequence). Trimming removed 0 bases at V and 5 bases at J, with 8 bases between. The CDR3 sequence: CASSYSHRNNEQFF. CDR3 nucleotides: TGTGCCAGCAGTTACTCGCACAGAAACAATGAGCAGTTCTTC.

Worth noting for this clone: This may be a read error, as it is one base from a much larger clone. The sample contains more than one DNA sequence encoding this CDR3. The chain combines TRBV7-3 with TRBJ2-2; D gene unclear. Germline V gives CDR1 SGHTA, CDR2 FQGTGA. The CDR3 consists of 13 residues. Trimming left V 2 bases short and J 2 bases short, with 3 bases between. CDR3 nucleotides: TGTGCCAGCAGCTTATCTAACACCGGGGAGCTGTTTTTT. Protein product: CASSLSNTGELFF.

The chain is built from TRBV6-5 and TRBJ1-5; D is uncertain. The germline V gene encodes CDR1 MNHEY and CDR2 SVGAGI. V shed 5 bases and J shed 4 bases, with 12 bases lying between them. The CDR3 loop spans 14 amino acids. CDR3 bases: TGTGCCAGCAGTGAACCAGCGAGGAATCAGCCCCAGCATTTT. Its translation is CASSEPARNQPQHF.

This clone was seen a few times. The rearrangement uses TRBV11-2 and TRBJ2-1, with D perhaps being TRBD1 or TRBD2 (6 bases each). Trimming removed 4 bases at V and 12 bases at J, with 16 bases between. The CDR3 has 13 amino acids. Germline V lookup: CDR1 SGHAT, CDR2 FQNNGV. This CDR3 is CASSYTTRGGQFF. As DNA, the CDR3 is TGTGCCAGCAGCTATACTACCAGGGGAGGGCAGTTCTTC.

In this sample, this clone turned up a few times. This rearrangement joins TRBV4-2 to TRBJ2-5, with 7 bases aligning to TRBD1. The J call is uncertain, as TRBJ2-7 better fits the DNA end. In germline, CDR1 is LGHNA, CDR2 YNFKEQ. This CDR3 is built from 15 residues. The CDR3 here is CASSQDPGGAYEQYF. CDR3 nucleotide sequence: TGTGCCAGCAGCCAAGATCCAGGGGGTGCGTACGAGCAGTACTTC.

Ten or more counts support this clone. This chain connects TRBV5-5 to TRBJ2-1; no reliable D call. CDR3 length: 13 amino acids. Germline V gene data show CDR1 as SGHKS and CDR2 as YYEKEE (reference sequence). V was clipped by 1 base and J by 3 bases, with 5 bases between them. The CDR3 DNA is TGTGCCAGCAGCTTGAGTTACTACAATGAGCAGTTCTTC. Its translation: CASSLSYYNEQFF. The full variable domain, in which reference TRBV5-5 and TRBJ2-1 provide the parts outside the CDR3, is DAGVTQSPTHLIKTRGQQVTLRCSPISGHKSVSWYQQVLGQGPQFIFQYYEKEERGRGNFPDRFSARQFPNYSSELNVNALLLGDSALYLCASSLSYYNEQFFGPGTRLTVL.

At least ten counts were recorded for this clone. For the CDR3, the DNA is TGTGCCAGCAGAAGCCGGGACCCGCTCTATGGCTACACCTTC. Amino acid sequence: CASRSRDPLYGYTF. The chain joins TRBV6-5 to TRBJ1-2, with D possibly TRBD1 on 5 matching bases. There are 14 residues in the CDR3. V was trimmed by 6 bases and J by 4 bases, leaving 15 bases between them. Germline V lookup: CDR1 MNHEY, CDR2 SVGAGI.

This chain links TRBV7-2 with TRBJ2-1; 8 nucleotides agree with TRBD2. Germline CDR1 reads SGHTA; CDR2 reads FQGNSA. The CDR3 spans 18 residues. The V segment lost 8 bases and the J segment 5 bases; nucleotides outside the gene matches: 20. The CDR3 loop is CASFSPKGGGLADNEQFF. In DNA form, the CDR3 reads TGTGCCAGCTTCTCTCCCAAGGGCGGGGGGCTAGCAGACAATGAGCAGTTCTTC.

J is TRBJ2-5 and V is TRBV27; weak D call: TRBD2 (6 bases). There are 18 residues in the CDR3. CDR1 is MNHEY, CDR2 SMNVEV, per germline (reference sequence). Between the trimmed V and J ends, which lost 5 bases and 2 bases, there was a span of 24 bases. Here the CDR3 reads CASSARLDAQILQETQYF. For the CDR3, the DNA is TGTGCCAGCAGTGCCCGACTAGACGCCCAAATATTACAAGAGACCCAGTACTTC.